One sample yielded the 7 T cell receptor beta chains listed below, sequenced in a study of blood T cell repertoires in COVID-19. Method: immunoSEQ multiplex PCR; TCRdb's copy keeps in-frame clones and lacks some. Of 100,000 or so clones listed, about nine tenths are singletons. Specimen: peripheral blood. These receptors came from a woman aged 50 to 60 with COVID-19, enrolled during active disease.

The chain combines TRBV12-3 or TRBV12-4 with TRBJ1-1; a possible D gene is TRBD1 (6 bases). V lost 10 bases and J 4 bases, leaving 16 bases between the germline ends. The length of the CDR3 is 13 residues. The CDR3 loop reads CAINRGGFTEAFF. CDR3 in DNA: TGTGCCATCAACCGGGGGGGCTTCACTGAAGCTTTCTTT.

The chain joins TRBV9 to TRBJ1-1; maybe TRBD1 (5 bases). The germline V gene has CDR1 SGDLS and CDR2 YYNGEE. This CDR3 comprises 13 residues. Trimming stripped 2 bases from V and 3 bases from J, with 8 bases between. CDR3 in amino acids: CASSVGGDTEAFF. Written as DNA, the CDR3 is TGTGCCAGCAGCGTTGGAGGGGACACTGAAGCTTTCTTT.

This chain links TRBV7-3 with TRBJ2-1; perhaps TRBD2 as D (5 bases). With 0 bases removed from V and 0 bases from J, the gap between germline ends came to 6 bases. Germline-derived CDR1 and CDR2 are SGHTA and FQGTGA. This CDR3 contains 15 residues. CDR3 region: CASSLTRASYNEQFF. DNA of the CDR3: TGTGCCAGCAGCTTAACGAGGGCCTCCTACAATGAGCAGTTCTTC.

The CDR3: CASSILGTGGVDSPLHF. DNA of the CDR3: TGTGCCAGTAGTATTCTTGGGACAGGGGGGGTGGATTCACCCCTCCACTTT. The rearrangement links TRBV19 to TRBJ1-6; 11 bases align to TRBD1. Germline-derived CDR1 and CDR2 are LNHDA and SQIVND (reference sequence). The CDR3 totals 17 residues. V dropped 3 bases and J dropped 8; count of bases not matched to a gene: 9.

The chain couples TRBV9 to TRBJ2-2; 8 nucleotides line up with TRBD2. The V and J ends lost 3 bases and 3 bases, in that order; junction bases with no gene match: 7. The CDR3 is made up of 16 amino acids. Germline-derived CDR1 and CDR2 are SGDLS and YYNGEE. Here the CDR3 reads CASSENPGGDTGELFF. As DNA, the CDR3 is TGTGCCAGCAGCGAGAACCCCGGGGGGGACACCGGGGAGCTGTTTTTT. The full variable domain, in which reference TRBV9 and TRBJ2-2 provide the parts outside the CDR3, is DSGVTQTPKHLITATGQRVTLRCSPRSGDLSVYWYQQSLDQGLQFLIQYYNGEERAKGNILERFSAQQFPDLHSELNLSSLELGDSALYFCASSENPGGDTGELFFGEGSRLTVL.

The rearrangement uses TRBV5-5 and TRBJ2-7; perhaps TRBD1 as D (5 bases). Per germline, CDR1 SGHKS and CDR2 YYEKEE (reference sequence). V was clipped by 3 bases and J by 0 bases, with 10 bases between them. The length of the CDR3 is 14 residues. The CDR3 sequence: CASSSGMSSYEQYF. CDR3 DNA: TGTGCCAGCAGCTCAGGGATGAGCTCCTACGAGCAGTACTTC.

The CDR3 spells CASSLGDRGLEDTQYF. The CDR3 region has the DNA TGTGCCAGCAGCTTAGGGGACAGGGGGCTTGAAGATACGCAGTATTTT. The chain carries TRBV7-9 and TRBJ2-3; 12 positions agree with TRBD1. The V gene's germline CDR1 is SEHNR and CDR2 FQNEAQ (reference sequence). J gave up 5 bases and V 1 base, and 4 bases lay outside the gene matches. CDR3 length equals 16 residues.